The clone carrying this T cell receptor beta chain appeared a few times. This entry comes from a study of blood T cell repertoires in COVID-19. As for the study in general: COVID-19 samples, acute and convalescent, were from the United States, Italy and Spain. In each case, the material was cDNA or gDNA derived from T cells, B-cell-depleted T cells, or PBMCs.

Original analysis: Reference gene primer amplification gave estimated nucleated cell counts. Libraries were prepared by immunoSEQ multiplex PCR; TCRdb keeps only in-frame clonotypes and omits some of them. D and trimming were read from the DNA, whereas the V and J calls and clone size are those reported in that table. There are approximately 270,000 clones in the sample; roughly 86% occur only once, and about 10% lies in the top ten. Germline V CDR1 and CDR2: LGHDT, YNNKEL (reference sequence). The CDR3 sequence is 15 residues long. The ends were cut back, 3 bases at V and 3 bases at J, with 15 bases in the middle.

This receptor was identified in a man between 40 and 49 years old with active or convalescent COVID-19. This chain joins TRBV3-1 (or the pseudogene TRBV3-2) and TRBJ2-7; D is possibly TRBD2 (5 bases). Sequenced: peripheral blood. Here the CDR3 DNA reads TGTGCCAGCAGCCATGGGCAAATGAGGGACTACGAGCAGTACTTC. This translates into CASSHGQMRDYEQYF.